Each of the 26 T cell receptor beta chains below was sequenced from the same sample in a study of blood T cell repertoires in COVID-19. Assay used: immunoSEQ multiplex PCR; TCRdb lists only in-frame clones, some missing. Here the sample spans 400,000 to 500,000 clones, about 88% being singletons. The sequencing sample was made of PBMCs or T cells enriched from blood (not recorded which). These receptors were obtained from a woman aged 18-35 years who had been exposed to COVID-19.

The chain couples TRBV2 to TRBJ1-3; the D is unclear. Trimming removed 3 bases from V and 4 bases from J, with 10 bases in between. Germline V gives CDR1 SNHLY, CDR2 FYNNEI. This CDR3 has 14 residues. CDR3 nucleotide sequence: TGTGCCAGCAGTGACCCCAGCGGAGGAAACACCATATATTTT. Translated, it gives CASSDPSGGNTIYF.

V and J are TRBV4-1 and TRBJ2-7; 14 bases agree with TRBD2. J was trimmed by 3 bases and V by 3 bases; bases with no gene match: 1. CDR1 and CDR2 (germline): MGHRA, YSYEKL. The CDR3 totals 15 residues. The DNA of the CDR3 is TGCGCCAGCAGCCAGACTAGCGGGAGGGTCTACGAGCAGTACTTC. It specifies CASSQTSGRVYEQYF.

This clone occurred once. V and J are TRBV27 and TRBJ2-7; 7 positions match TRBD2. Germline CDR1 MNHEY, CDR2 SMNVEV (reference sequence). This CDR3 is built from 12 residues. The J segment lost 4 bases and the V segment lost 6 bases, leaving 3 bases of the junction unmatched. This chain's CDR3 is CASRTGGYEQYF. CDR3 bases: TGTGCCAGCAGGACGGGGGGATACGAGCAGTACTTC.

The gene calls are TRBV5-1 and TRBJ1-4; the D gene is possibly TRBD1 (5 bases). The ends were cut back, 4 bases at V and 4 bases at J, with 5 bases in the middle. The CDR3 extends over 12 amino acids. Germline CDR1 and CDR2: SGHRS and YFSETQ. CDR3 bases: TGCGCCAGCAGCAGGGGTAATGAAAAACTGTTTTTT. This translates into CASSRGNEKLFF.

Written as DNA, the CDR3 is TGTGCCAGCAGCCTAGTCCTTTCGAACACTGAAGCTTTCTTT. It specifies CASSLVLSNTEAFF. V is TRBV5-4 and J is TRBJ1-1; D remains ambiguous. The CDR3 length is 14 residues. Trimming took 4 bases from V and 1 from J, leaving 11 bases between them. CDR1 and CDR2 from the germline V gene are SGHNT and YYREEE (reference sequence).

J is TRBJ1-5 and V is TRBV2; D gene unclear. CDR3 length equals 14 residues. The V gene lost 2 bases and the J gene lost 9 bases, with 14 bases spanning the gap. Germline assignment: CDR1 SNHLY and CDR2 FYNNEI. The CDR3 reads CASSEYPVSGPQHF. CDR3 DNA: TGTGCCAGCAGTGAATACCCGGTCTCGGGGCCCCAGCATTTT.

The chain recombines TRBV9 with TRBJ1-2; 7 positions match TRBD1. The CDR3 consists of 14 residues. Germline V gene lookup returns CDR1 SGDLS and CDR2 YYNGEE. Germline trimming cut 3 bases from V and 2 bases from J; bases unmatched to any gene: 4. CDR3 coding DNA: TGTGCCAGCAGCGCCCGGGACAGAAACTATGGCTACACCTTC. Translation gives CASSARDRNYGYTF. The whole variable domain, filled in from reference TRBV9 and TRBJ1-2, reads DSGVTQTPKHLITATGQRVTLRCSPRSGDLSVYWYQQSLDQGLQFLIQYYNGEERAKGNILERFSAQQFPDLHSELNLSSLELGDSALYFCASSARDRNYGYTFGSGTRLTVV.

This chain links TRBV2 with TRBJ2-4; weak D call: TRBD2 (5 bases). The CDR3 consists of 14 residues. Germline-derived CDR1 and CDR2 are SNHLY and FYNNEI. The germline V and J ends were trimmed by 5 bases and 6 bases, with 14 bases remaining between them. CDR3: CASSPDPEGNIQYF. In DNA form, the CDR3 reads TGTGCCAGCAGTCCCGACCCAGAGGGAAACATTCAGTACTTC.

The chain employs TRBV6-2 or TRBV6-3 and TRBJ1-2, with D perhaps matching TRBD1 (6 bases). This CDR3 has 13 residues. Trimming pared 6 bases from V and 13 bases from J, leaving 21 bases between. Per the germline V gene, CDR1 is MNHEY and CDR2 is SVGEGT. CDR3 in amino acids: CASSQNHRVPSTF. The CDR3 nucleotides read TGTGCCAGCAGCCAAAACCACAGGGTACCGAGCACCTTC.

The gene calls are TRBV27 and TRBJ1-1; D not resolved. From germline, CDR1 is MNHEY and CDR2 SMNVEV (reference sequence). The V end was cut by 4 bases, the J end by 3 bases, with 9 bases between. The CDR3 has 13 residues. Here the CDR3 reads CASSSLRYTEAFF. As DNA, the CDR3 is TGTGCCAGCAGTTCGCTGAGATACACTGAAGCTTTCTTT.

The chain joins TRBV2 to TRBJ2-2; TRBD2 agrees at 7 bases. The CDR3 consists of 15 residues. Germline CDR1 reads SNHLY; CDR2 reads FYNNEI. V dropped 4 bases and J dropped 4; count of bases not matched to a gene: 6. CDR3 bases: TGTGCCAGCAGTGGTAGCGGGCCAGCCACCGGGGAGCTGTTTTTT. It codes for CASSGSGPATGELFF.

In this sample, this clone turned up once. V gene TRBV11-2 combines with J gene TRBJ2-3, with 8 bases fitting TRBD2. Germline V gives CDR1 SGHAT, CDR2 FQNNGV. The J segment lost 2 bases and the V segment lost 4 bases, leaving 14 bases of the junction unmatched. The CDR3 is made up of 18 amino acids. The CDR3 sequence: CASSYSPIAGKVTDTQYF. In nucleotides, the CDR3 is TGTGCCAGCAGCTACTCACCCATAGCGGGAAAAGTCACAGATACGCAGTATTTT.

There are a few counts of this clone. V is TRBV30 and J is TRBJ2-7; 9 bases map to TRBD2. The CDR3 is made up of 17 amino acids. The V gene end was trimmed by 0 bases and the J gene end by 3 bases; junction bases not matched to a gene: 12. From germline, CDR1 is GTSNPN and CDR2 SVGIG (reference sequence). CDR3 sequence reads: CAWSVGFRRGGHYEQYF. The CDR3 DNA follows: TGTGCCTGGAGTGTAGGGTTCAGGCGGGGGGGCCACTACGAGCAGTACTTC.

The V gene is TRBV3-1 (or the pseudogene TRBV3-2), the J gene TRBJ1-3; D is ambiguous. V lost 0 bases, J lost 3 bases, and 12 bases lay in between. Germline V gene sequence: CDR1 LGHDT, CDR2 YNNKEL (reference sequence). This CDR3 has 16 residues. The CDR3 is CASSQDPGGHGNTIYF. CDR3 nucleotide sequence: TGTGCCAGCAGCCAAGACCCCGGCGGCCATGGAAACACCATATATTTT.

The chain has TRBV7-9 and TRBJ2-3, with 16 bases that match TRBD2. The CDR3 runs to 19 residues. V gave up 5 bases and J gave up 5 bases; unmatched junction bases: 13. The germline V gene encodes CDR1 SEHNR and CDR2 FQNEAQ (reference sequence). The CDR3 reads CASSPGTSGRAGEEDTQYF. For the CDR3, the DNA is TGTGCCAGCAGCCCCGGGACTAGCGGGAGGGCCGGGGAAGAAGATACGCAGTATTTT.

The chain has TRBV2 and TRBJ2-5; 16 bases are shared with TRBD2. The V gene's germline CDR1 is SNHLY and CDR2 FYNNEI. V lost 3 bases to trimming and J lost 2 bases; unmatched junction nucleotides: 9. This CDR3 comprises 19 residues. In DNA, the CDR3 is TGTGCCAGCAGTGAGGGGACCGGGACTAGCGGGAGGGGGCAAGAGACCCAGTACTTC. Translated: CASSEGTGTSGRGQETQYF.

The chain links TRBV7-2 to TRBJ1-1; 7 nucleotides match TRBD1. This CDR3 has 15 residues. CDR1 SGHTA and CDR2 FQGNSA come from the germline V gene. V trimming: 2 bases; J trimming: 1 base; junction bases outside the gene matches: 4. CDR3 region: CASSLYAGGNTEAFF. The CDR3 nucleotides read TGTGCCAGCAGCTTATATGCAGGGGGGAACACTGAAGCTTTCTTT.

V and J are TRBV27 and TRBJ2-7, with D perhaps matching TRBD2 (6 bases). CDR1 and CDR2 from the germline V gene are MNHEY and SMNVEV (reference sequence). This CDR3 has 16 residues. Trimming stripped 5 bases from V and 0 bases from J, with 17 bases between. CDR3 residues: CASSPGYVGSSYEQYF. DNA for the CDR3: TGTGCCAGCAGTCCGGGGTATGTCGGGAGCTCCTACGAGCAGTACTTC.

V is TRBV19 and J is TRBJ1-4; possible D gene TRBD1, 6 bases. The CDR3 runs 15 residues. With 4 bases removed from V and 3 bases from J, the gap between germline ends came to 12 bases. Per the germline V gene, CDR1 is LNHDA and CDR2 is SQIVND (reference sequence). DNA for the CDR3: TGTGCCAGTAGTACCCAGGGGACGGCTAATGAAAAACTGTTTTTT. Amino acid sequence: CASSTQGTANEKLFF.

J is TRBJ2-5 and V is TRBV7-2; TRBD2 is a possible D gene (5 bases). Germline V CDR1 and CDR2: SGHTA, FQGNSA. The V end was cut by 5 bases, the J end by 5 bases, with 18 bases between. The CDR3 is 15 amino acids. The CDR3: CASSPSSLAAETQYF. In DNA form, the CDR3 reads TGTGCCAGCAGCCCTTCAAGCCTAGCCGCGGAGACCCAGTACTTC.

The V gene is TRBV19, the J gene TRBJ2-3; no firm D call. Trimming shortened V by 5 bases and J by 0 bases, and 12 bases separated the two germline ends. The CDR3 spans 15 residues. CDR1 and CDR2 from the germline V gene are LNHDA and SQIVND (reference sequence). CDR3 protein: CASSVGGGSTDTQYF. The CDR3 bases are TGTGCCAGTAGTGTTGGCGGTGGGAGCACAGATACGCAGTATTTT.

The table lists this clone with a few counts. This chain uses TRBV10-3 with TRBJ2-7; TRBD1 agrees at 9 bases. V was pared by 3 bases and J by 6 bases, with 15 bases of the junction left unmatched. The germline V gene encodes CDR1 ENHRY and CDR2 SYGVKD. The CDR3 covers 17 residues. CDR3 loop: CAISDPTTVTGGSEQYF. In DNA form, the CDR3 reads TGTGCCATCAGTGACCCAACAACTGTGACAGGGGGGAGCGAGCAGTACTTC.

V usage is TRBV7-9 and J usage is TRBJ1-6; D not resolved. Trimming pared 5 bases from V and 0 bases from J, leaving 14 bases between. This CDR3 region has 17 residues. Germline V gene lookup returns CDR1 SEHNR and CDR2 FQNEAQ (reference sequence). The CDR3: CASSPLAGSSYNSPLHF. The CDR3 nucleotides are TGTGCCAGCAGCCCCCTTGCAGGTAGCTCCTATAATTCACCCCTCCACTTT.

This clone was detected a few times. V is TRBV3-1 (or the pseudogene TRBV3-2) and J is TRBJ1-5; 7 bases are shared with TRBD1. V was pared by 2 bases and J by 6 bases, with 4 bases of the junction left unmatched. CDR3 length: 14 residues. The germline V gene has CDR1 LGHDT and CDR2 YNNKEL (reference sequence). In DNA form, the CDR3 reads TGTGCCAGCAGCCAAACAGGGGCGGGTCAGCCCCAGCATTTT. It is translated as CASSQTGAGQPQHF.

The chain has TRBV7-9 and TRBJ1-2; 7 bases agree with TRBD1. Germline V lookup: CDR1 SEHNR, CDR2 FQNEAQ (reference sequence). J gave up 5 bases and V 5 bases, and 8 bases lay outside the gene matches. CDR3 size: 14 residues. Written as DNA, the CDR3 is TGTGCCAGCAGCGGGTTAACAGGGGTATATGGCTACACCTTC. Its protein product is CASSGLTGVYGYTF.

This clone has just one count. The same CDR3 is also encoded by other DNA sequences in this sample. The rearrangement joins TRBV6-5 to TRBJ2-3, with 7 bases matching TRBD1. The CDR3 covers 13 residues. Losses at the gene ends were 6 bases for V and 1 base for J; bases not matched to a gene: 1. Germline V gene sequence: CDR1 MNHEY, CDR2 SVGAGI. CDR3 DNA: TGTGCCAGCAGAACAGGGGGCACAGATACGCAGTATTTT. Translation gives CASRTGGTDTQYF.